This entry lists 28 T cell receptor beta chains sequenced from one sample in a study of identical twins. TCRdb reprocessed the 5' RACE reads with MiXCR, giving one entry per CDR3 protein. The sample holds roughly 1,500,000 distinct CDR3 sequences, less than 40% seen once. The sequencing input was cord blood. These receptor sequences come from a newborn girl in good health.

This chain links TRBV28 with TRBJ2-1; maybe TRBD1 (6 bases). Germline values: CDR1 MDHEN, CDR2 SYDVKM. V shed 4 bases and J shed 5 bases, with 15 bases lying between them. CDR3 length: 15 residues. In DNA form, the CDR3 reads TGTGCCAGCAGTTACAGGGTCCCTGTTAACAATGAGCAGTTCTTC. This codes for CASSYRVPVNNEQFF.

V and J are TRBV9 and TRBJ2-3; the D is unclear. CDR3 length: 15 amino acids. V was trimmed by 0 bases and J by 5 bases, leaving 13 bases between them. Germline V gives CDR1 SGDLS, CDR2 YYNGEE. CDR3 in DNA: TGTGCCAGCAGCGTAGCTGAAGGGTCGGGAGATACGCAGTATTTT. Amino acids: CASSVAEGSGDTQYF.

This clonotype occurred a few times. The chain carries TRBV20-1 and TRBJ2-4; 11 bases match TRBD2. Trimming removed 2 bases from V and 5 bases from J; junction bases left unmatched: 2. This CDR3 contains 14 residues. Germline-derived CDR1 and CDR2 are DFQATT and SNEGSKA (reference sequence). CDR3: CSARPGLAENIQYF. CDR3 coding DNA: TGCAGTGCTAGACCGGGACTAGCGGAAAACATTCAGTACTTC.

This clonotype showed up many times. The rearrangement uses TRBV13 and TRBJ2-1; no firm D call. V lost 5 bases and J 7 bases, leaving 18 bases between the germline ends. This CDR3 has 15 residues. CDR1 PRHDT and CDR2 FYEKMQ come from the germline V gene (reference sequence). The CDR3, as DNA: TGTGCCAGCAGCCCCCTGATCCCTTTAAGGAATGAGCAGTTCTTC. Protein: CASSPLIPLRNEQFF.

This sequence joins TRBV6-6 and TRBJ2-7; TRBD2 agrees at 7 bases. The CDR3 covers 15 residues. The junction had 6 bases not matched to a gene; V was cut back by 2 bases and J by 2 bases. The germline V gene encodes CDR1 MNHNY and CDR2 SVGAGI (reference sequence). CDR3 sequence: CASSYGLVGAYEQYF. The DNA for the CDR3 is TGTGCCAGCAGTTACGGACTAGTAGGGGCCTACGAGCAGTACTTC.

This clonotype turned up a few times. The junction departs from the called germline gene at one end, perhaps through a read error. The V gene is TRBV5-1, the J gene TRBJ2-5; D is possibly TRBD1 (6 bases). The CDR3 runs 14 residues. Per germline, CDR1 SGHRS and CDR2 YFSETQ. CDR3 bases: TGCGTCAGCAGTACACAGGGTTCCCAAGAGACCCAGTACTTC. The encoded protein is CVSSTQGSQETQYF.

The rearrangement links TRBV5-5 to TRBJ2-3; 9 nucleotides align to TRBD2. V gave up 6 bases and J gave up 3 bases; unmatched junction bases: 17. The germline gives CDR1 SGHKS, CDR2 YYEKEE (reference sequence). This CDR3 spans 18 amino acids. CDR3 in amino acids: CASTPRSWIAGGTDTQYF. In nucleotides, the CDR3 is TGTGCCAGCACCCCCCGTTCTTGGATTGCGGGAGGGACAGATACGCAGTATTTT.

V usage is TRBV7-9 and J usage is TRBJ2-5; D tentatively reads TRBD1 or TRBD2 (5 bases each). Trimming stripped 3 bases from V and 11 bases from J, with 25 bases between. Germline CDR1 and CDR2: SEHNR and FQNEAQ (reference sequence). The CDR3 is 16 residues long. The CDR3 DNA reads TGTGCCAGCAGCTTCGTTGGGGGAACGTCCTACAATGAGCAGTACTTC. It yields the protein CASSFVGGTSYNEQYF.

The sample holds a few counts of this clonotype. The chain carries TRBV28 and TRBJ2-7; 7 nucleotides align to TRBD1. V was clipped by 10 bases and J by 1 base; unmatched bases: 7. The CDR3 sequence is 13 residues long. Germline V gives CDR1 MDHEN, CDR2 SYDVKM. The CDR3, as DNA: TGTGCCACTCGGACAGGCCCGTCCTACGAGCAGTACTTC. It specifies CATRTGPSYEQYF.

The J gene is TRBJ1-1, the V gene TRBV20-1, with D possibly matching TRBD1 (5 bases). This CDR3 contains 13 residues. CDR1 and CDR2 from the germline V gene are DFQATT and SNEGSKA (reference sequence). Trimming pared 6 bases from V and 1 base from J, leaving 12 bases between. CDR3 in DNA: TGCAGTGCCGCGGACACCCAGAACACTGAAGCTTTCTTT. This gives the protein CSAADTQNTEAFF.

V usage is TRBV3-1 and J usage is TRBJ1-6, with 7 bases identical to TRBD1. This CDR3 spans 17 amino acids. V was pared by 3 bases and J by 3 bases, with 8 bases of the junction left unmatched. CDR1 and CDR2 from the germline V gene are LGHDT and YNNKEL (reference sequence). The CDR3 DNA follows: TGTGCCAGCAGCCAGCTTTTGGGACAGAGCTATAATTCACCCCTCCACTTT. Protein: CASSQLLGQSYNSPLHF.

CDR3 loop: CASSRLAEGTSTDTQYF. The CDR3 bases are TGTGCCTCTTCCCGGCTAGCGGAGGGAACTAGCACAGATACGCAGTATTTT. This rearrangement joins TRBV7-6 to TRBJ2-3; 7 positions match TRBD2. CDR1 SGHVS and CDR2 FNYEAQ come from the germline V gene. V lost 11 bases and J lost 0; bases outside the gene matches: 17. This CDR3 region has 17 residues.

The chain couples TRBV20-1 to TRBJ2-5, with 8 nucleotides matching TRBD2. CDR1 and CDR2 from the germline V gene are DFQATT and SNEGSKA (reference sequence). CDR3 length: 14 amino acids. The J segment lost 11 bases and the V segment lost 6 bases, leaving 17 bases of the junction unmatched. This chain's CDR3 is CSAPSGGPGLEQYF. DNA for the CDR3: TGCAGTGCCCCGAGCGGGGGCCCCGGATTGGAGCAGTACTTC.

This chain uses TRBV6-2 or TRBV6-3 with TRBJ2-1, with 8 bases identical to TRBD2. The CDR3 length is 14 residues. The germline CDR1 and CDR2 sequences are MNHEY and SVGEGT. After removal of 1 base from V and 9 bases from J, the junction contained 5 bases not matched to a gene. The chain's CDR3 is CASSYLGLVTEQFF. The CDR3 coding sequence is TGTGCCAGCAGTTACTTGGGACTAGTGACTGAGCAGTTCTTC.

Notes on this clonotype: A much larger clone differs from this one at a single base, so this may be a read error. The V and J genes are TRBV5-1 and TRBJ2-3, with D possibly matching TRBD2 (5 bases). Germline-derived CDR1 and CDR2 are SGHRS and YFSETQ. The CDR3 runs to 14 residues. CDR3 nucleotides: TGCGCCGGCAGCCCCGTTCGGGGTACAGATACGCAGTATTTT. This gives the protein CAGSPVRGTDTQYF.

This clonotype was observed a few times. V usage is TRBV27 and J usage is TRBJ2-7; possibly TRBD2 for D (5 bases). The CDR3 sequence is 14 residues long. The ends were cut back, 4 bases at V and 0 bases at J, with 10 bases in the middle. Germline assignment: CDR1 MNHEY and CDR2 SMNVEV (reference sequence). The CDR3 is CASSWSGSSYEQYF. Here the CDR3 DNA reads TGTGCCAGCAGTTGGAGCGGTAGCTCCTACGAGCAGTACTTC.

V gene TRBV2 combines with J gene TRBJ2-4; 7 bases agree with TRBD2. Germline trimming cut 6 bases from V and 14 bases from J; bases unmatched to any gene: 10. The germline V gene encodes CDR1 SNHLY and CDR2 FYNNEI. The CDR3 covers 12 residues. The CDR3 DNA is TGTGCCAGCAGAGAAACTAGCGCTAGGAAGTACTTC. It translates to CASRETSARKYF.

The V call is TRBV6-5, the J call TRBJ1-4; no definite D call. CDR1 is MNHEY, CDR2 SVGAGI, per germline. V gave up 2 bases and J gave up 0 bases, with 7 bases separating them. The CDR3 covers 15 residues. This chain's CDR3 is CASSYRPATNEKLFF. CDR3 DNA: TGTGCCAGCAGTTACCGCCCCGCAACTAATGAAAAACTGTTTTTT.

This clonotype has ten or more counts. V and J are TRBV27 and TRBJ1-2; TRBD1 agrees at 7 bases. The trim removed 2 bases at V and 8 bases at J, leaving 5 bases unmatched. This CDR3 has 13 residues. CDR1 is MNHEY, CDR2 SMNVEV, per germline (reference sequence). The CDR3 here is CASSLGRGRGYTF. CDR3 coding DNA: TGTGCCAGCAGTTTAGGAAGGGGGCGAGGCTACACCTTC.

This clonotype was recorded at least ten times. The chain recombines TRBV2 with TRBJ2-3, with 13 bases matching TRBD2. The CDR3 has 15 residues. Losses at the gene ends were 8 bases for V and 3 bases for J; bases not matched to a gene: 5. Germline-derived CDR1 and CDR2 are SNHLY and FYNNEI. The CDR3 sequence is CASRRLAGGTDTQYF. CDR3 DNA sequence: TGTGCCAGCCGCAGACTAGCGGGAGGTACAGATACGCAGTATTTT.

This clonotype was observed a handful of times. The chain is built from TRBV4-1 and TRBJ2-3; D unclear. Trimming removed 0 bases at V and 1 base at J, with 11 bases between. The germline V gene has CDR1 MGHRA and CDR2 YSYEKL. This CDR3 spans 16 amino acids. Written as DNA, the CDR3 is TGCGCCAGCAGCCAAGAGGCGAGCGTGGGCACAGATACGCAGTATTTT. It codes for CASSQEASVGTDTQYF.

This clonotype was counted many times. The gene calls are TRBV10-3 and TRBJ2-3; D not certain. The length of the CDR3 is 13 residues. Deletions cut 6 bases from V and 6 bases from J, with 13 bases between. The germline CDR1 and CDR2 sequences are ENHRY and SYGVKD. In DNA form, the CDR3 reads TGTGCCATCAGCGATGCACCGAGGGATACGCAGTATTTT. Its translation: CAISDAPRDTQYF.

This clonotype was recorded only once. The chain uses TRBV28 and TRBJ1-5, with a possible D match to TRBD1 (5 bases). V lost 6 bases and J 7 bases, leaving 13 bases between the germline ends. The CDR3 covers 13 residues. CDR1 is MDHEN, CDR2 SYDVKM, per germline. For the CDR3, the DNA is TGTGCCAGCAGAGGGAGGGGAGGCCAGCCCCAGCATTTT. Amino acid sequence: CASRGRGGQPQHF.

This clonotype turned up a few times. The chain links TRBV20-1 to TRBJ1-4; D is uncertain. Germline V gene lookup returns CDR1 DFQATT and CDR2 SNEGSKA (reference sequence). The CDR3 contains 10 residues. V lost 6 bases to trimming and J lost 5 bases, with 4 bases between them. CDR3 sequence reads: CSAPNEKLFF. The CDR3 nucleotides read TGCAGTGCCCCAAATGAAAAACTGTTTTTT.

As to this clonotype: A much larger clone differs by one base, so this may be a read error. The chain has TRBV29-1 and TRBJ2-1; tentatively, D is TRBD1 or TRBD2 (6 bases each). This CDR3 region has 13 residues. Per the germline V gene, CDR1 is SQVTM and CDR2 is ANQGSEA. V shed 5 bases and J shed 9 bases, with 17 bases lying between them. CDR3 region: CSVSGQGRSEQFF. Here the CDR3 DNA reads TGCAGCGTTTCCGGTCAGGGGAGGAGTGAGCAGTTCTTC.

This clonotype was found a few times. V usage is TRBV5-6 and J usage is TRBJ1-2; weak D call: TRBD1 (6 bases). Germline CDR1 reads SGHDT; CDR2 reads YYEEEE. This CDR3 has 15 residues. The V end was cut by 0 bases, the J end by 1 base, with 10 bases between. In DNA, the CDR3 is TGTGCCAGCAGCTTGGTGGCAGGGGATAACTATGGCTACACCTTC. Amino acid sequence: CASSLVAGDNYGYTF.

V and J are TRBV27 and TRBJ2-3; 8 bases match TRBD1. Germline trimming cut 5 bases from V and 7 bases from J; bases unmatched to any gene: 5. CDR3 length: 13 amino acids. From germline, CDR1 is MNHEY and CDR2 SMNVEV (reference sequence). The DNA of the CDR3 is TGTGCCAGCAGTATACACAGGGGGAATACGCAGTATTTT. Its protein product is CASSIHRGNTQYF.

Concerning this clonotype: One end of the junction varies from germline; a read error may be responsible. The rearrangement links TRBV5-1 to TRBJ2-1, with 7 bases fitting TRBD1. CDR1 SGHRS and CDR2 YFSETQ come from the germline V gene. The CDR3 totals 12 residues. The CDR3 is CAGSLRQGGQFF. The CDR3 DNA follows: TGCGCCGGCAGCTTGCGACAGGGCGGACAGTTCTTC.